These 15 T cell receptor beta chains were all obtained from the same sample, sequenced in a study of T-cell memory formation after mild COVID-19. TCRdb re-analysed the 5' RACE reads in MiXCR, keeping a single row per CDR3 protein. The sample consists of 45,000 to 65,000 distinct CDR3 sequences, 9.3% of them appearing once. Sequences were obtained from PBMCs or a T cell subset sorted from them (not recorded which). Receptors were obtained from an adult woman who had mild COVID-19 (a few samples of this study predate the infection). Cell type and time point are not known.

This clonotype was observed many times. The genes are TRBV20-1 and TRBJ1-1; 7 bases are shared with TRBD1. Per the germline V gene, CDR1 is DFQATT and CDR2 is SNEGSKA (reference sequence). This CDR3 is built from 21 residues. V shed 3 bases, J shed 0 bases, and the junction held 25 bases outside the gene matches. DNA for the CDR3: TGCAGTGCTAGGCACAGTAATCGTTACCGGGACAGCCGGACCATGAACACTGAAGCTTTCTTT. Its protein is CSARHSNRYRDSRTMNTEAFF.

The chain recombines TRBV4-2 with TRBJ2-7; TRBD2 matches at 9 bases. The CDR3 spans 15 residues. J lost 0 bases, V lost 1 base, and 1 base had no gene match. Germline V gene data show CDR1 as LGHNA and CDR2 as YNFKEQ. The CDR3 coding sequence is TGTGCCAGCAGCCAAGGGACTAGCGTCTCCTACGAGCAGTACTTC. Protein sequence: CASSQGTSVSYEQYF.

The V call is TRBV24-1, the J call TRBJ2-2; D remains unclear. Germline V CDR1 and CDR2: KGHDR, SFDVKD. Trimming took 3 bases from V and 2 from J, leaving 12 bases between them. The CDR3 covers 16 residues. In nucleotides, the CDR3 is TGTGCCACCAGTGATCCTGGGTTCGTCAACACCGGGGAGCTGTTTTTT. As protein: CATSDPGFVNTGELFF.

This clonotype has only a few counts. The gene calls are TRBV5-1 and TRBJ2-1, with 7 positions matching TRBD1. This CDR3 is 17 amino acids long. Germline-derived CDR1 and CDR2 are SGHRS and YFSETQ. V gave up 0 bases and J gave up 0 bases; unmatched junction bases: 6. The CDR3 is CASSLVGDSSSYNEQFF. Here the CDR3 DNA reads TGCGCCAGCAGCTTGGTGGGGGACAGCAGCTCCTACAATGAGCAGTTCTTC.

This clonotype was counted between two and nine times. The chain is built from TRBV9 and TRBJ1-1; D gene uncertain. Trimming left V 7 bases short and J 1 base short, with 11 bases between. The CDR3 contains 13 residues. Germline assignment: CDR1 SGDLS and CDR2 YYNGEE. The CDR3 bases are TGTGCCAGCTCCTTCGGGAGGAACACTGAAGCTTTCTTT. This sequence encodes CASSFGRNTEAFF.

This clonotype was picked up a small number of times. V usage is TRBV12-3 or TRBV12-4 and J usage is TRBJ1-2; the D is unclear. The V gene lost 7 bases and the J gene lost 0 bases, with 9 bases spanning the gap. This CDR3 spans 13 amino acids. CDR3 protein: CASTLDANYGYTF. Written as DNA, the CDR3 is TGTGCCAGCACCCTGGACGCTAACTATGGCTACACCTTC.

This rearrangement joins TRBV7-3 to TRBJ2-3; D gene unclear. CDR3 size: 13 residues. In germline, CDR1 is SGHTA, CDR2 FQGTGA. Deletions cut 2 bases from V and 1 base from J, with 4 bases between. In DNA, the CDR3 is TGTGCCAGCAGCTTAGTGCGCACAGATACGCAGTATTTT. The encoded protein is CASSLVRTDTQYF.

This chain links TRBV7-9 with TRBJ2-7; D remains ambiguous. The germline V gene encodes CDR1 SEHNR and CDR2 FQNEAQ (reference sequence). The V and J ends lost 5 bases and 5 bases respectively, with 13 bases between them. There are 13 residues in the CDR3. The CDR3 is CASSQSPRDEQYF. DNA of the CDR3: TGTGCCAGCAGCCAAAGCCCGAGAGACGAGCAGTACTTC.

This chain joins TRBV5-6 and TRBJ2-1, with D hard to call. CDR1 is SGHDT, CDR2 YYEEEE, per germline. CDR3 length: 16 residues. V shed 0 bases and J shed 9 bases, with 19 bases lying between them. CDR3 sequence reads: CASSLVPRSLAGEQFF. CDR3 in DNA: TGTGCCAGCAGCTTGGTCCCCCGGAGCCTGGCAGGTGAGCAGTTCTTC.

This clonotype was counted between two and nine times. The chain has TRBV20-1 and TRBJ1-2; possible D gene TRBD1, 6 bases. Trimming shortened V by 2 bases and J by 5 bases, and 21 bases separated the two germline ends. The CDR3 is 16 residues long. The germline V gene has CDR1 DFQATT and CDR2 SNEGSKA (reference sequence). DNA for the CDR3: TGCAGTGCTAGACAACCGGGACACCAATATCGTTATGGCTACACCTTC. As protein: CSARQPGHQYRYGYTF.

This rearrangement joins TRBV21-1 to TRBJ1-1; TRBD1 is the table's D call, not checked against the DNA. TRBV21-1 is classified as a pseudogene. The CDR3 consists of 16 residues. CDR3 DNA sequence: TGTGCCAGCAGCAAAGAGGGGCCAGGGTTGAACACTGAAGCTTTCTTT. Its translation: CASSKEGPGLNTEAFF.

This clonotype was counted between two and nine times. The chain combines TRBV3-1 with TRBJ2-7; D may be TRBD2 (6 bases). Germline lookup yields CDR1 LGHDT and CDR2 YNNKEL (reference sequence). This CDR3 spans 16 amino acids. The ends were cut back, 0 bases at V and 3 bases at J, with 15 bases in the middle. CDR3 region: CASSQDRPEGGYEQYF. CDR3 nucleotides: TGTGCCAGCAGCCAAGACCGGCCGGAGGGAGGCTACGAGCAGTACTTC.

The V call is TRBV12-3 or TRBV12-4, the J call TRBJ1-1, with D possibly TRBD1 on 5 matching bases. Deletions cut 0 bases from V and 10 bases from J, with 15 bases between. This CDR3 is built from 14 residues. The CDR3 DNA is TGTGCCAGCAGTTTAGCGTTGGGGGGGGTGGGAGCTTTCTTT. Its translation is CASSLALGGVGAFF.

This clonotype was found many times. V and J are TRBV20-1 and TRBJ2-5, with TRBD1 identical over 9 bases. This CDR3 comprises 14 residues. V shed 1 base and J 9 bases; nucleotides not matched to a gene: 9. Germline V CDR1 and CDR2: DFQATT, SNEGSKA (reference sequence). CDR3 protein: CSARGQGGHAAQYF. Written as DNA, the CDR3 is TGCAGTGCTAGAGGACAGGGGGGGCACGCGGCCCAGTACTTC.

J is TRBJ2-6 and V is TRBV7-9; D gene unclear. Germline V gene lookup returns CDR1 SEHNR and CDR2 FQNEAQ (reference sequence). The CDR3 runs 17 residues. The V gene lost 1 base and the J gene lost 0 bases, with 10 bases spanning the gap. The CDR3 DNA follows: TGTGCCAGCAGCTTAGATGTCGGTCACTCTGGGGCCAACGTCCTGACTTTC. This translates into CASSLDVGHSGANVLTF. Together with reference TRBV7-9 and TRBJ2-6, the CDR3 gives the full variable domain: DTGVSQNPRHKITKRGQNVTFRCDPISEHNRLYWYRQTLGQGPEFLTYFQNEAQLEKSRLLSDRFSAERPKGSFSTLEIQRTEQGDSAMYLCASSLDVGHSGANVLTFGAGSRLTVL.